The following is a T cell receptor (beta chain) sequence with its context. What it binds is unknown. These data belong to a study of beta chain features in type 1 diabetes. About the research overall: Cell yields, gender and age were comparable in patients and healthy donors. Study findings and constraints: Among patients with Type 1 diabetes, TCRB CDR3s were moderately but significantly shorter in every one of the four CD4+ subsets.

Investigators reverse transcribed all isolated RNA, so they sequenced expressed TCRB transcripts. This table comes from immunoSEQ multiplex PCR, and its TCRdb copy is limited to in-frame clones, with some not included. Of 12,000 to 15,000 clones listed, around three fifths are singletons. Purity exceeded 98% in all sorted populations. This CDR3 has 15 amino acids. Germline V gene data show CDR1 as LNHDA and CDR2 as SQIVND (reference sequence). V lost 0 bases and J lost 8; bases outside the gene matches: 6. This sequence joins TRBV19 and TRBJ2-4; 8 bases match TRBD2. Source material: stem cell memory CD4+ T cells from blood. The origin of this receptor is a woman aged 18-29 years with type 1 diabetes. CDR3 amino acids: CASSIEQAGGHIQYF. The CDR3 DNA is TGTGCCAGTAGTATAGAACAGGCGGGGGGACACATTCAGTACTTC.